Below, one T cell receptor beta chain is given with its context. Its antigen remains unknown. Sequence at one end of the junction differs from germline and may be a read error. The data were taken from a study of tumor-infiltrating lymphocytes in primary liver carcinoma. Constant-region priming of around 500 ng total RNA yielded TCR beta cDNA. Sequencing libraries for TCR beta derived from three nested multiplex PCR rounds that used slightly modified ARM-PCR. The study ran its first two PCR rounds for roughly 11 cycles each, using TRBV1-TRBV30 forward primers and a C-beta reverse primer. TCRdb independently ran MiXCR on the multiplex PCR reads; one entry per CDR3 protein. The sample has about 120,000 distinct CDR3 sequences; around two thirds are singletons. The germline CDR1 and CDR2 sequences are SGHAT and FQNNGV. The CDR3 is 15 residues long. Without any cell sorting, about 19-32 mg of bulk tissue yielded co-extracted RNA and DNA. Surgeons resected the patients' primary liver carcinomas.

Overall study findings and caveats: Overlap in tumor-adjacent and tumor-blood pairs fell below that of tumor region pairs.

The chain has TRBV11-2 and TRBJ2-1; perhaps TRBD1 as D (6 bases). This TCR came from a woman aged 55-70 years with primary liver carcinoma and hepatitis B virus infection. Input material: tumor-adjacent normal liver tissue. In DNA form, the CDR3 reads TGTGCCAGCAGCCTAGAAGGGGGAGAGACCATTGAGCAGTTCTTC. Translating gives CASSLEGGETIEQFF.